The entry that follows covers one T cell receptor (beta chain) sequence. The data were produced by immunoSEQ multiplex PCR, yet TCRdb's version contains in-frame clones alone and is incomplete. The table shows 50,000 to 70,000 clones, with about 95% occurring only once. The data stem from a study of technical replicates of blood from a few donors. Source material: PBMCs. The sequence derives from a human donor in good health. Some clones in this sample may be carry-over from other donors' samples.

DNA of the CDR3: TGTGCCAGCAGCAAATCAGGTGGCCCGAAGTACAATGAGCAGTTCTTC. It encodes CASSKSGGPKYNEQFF. The V and J genes are TRBV6-6 and TRBJ2-1; D gene uncertain. Germline V lookup: CDR1 MNHNY, CDR2 SVGAGI (reference sequence). V was pared by 6 bases and J by 4 bases, with 19 bases between. The CDR3 covers 16 residues.